The clone carrying this T cell receptor (beta chain) was seen ten or more times. Its specificity is unknown. The J segment lost 5 bases and the V segment lost 4 bases, leaving 10 bases of the junction unmatched. From germline, CDR1 is SGHKS and CDR2 YYEKEE (reference sequence). The CDR3 sequence is 16 residues long. Production of TCR cDNA was by 5'RACE template switching, which also added a universal primer site and UMIs. TCRdb redid the calling of the 5' RACE reads with MiXCR, one entry per CDR3 protein. This sample has some 670,000 distinct CDR3 sequences, with about 12% found just once. The data are from a study of T cells after yellow fever vaccination. Study results and caveats: Overall, a small share of clonotypes was seen in both CD4 and CD8 compartments. Subsequent booster samples again held most clones from primary vaccination (96% CD4, just under 90% CD8). A secondary response was less intense yet reached its peak sooner, at day 5 versus 15.

Sequencing used PBMCs, obtained on the day of the yellow fever booster vaccination. The chain recombines TRBV5-5 with TRBJ2-5; 11 nucleotides match TRBD2. This receptor was taken from a man aged 25-40 years who received the YFV17D yellow fever vaccine. The CDR3 reads CASSAGVLAGGETQYF. As DNA, the CDR3 is TGTGCCAGCAGCGCTGGCGTTCTAGCGGGAGGTGAGACCCAGTACTTC.